A selection of T cell receptor beta chains follows, all from one sample in a study of blood T cell repertoires in COVID-19. Measured with immunoSEQ multiplex PCR; TCRdb has only the in-frame clones, and not every one. The profile shows about 180,000 clones, over 70% of them singletons. Sequences were obtained from peripheral blood. These receptors were obtained from a woman between 35 and 50 years old with COVID-19, enrolled during active disease. Both conserved end residues are part of each CDR3. The D gene is left open where the match is weak. Part of the rows lack a size; the others show once, few, many or a class for expanded clones.

clone size	V gene	CDR3 length	D gene	J gene	CDR3 DNA	CDR3 protein
few	TRBV27	12	TRBD2	TRBJ2-1	TGTGCCAGCAGTTCCAGACTAGCGGCGACGTTCTTC	CASSSRLAATFF
NA	TRBV28	12	TRBD1	TRBJ1-3	TGTGCCACCCGACAGGGGAGAAACACCATATATTTT	CATRQGRNTIYF
once	TRBV7-2	17	NA	TRBJ1-3	TGTGCCAGCAGCTTAGTGCCAGGGTTCTCCTCTGGAAACACCATATATTTT	CASSLVPGFSSGNTIYF
NA	TRBV25-1	14	TRBD1	TRBJ1-6	TGTGCCAGCAGTGGAGGGGGCTCAAGGTCACCCCTCCACTTT	CASSGGGSRSPLHF
NA	TRBV6-5	15	NA	TRBJ1-2	TGTGCCAGCAGCCGTTCTATCGGGAGTTACTATGGCTACACCTTC	CASSRSIGSYYGYTF
NA	TRBV5-4	14	TRBD2	TRBJ2-7	TGTGCCAGCAGCTTGGGACTAGCTGGCGACGAGCAGTACTTC	CASSLGLAGDEQYF
NA	TRBV9	12	NA	TRBJ2-5	TGTGCCAGCAGCCCTACAGAGGAGACCCAGTACTTC	CASSPTEETQYF
NA	TRBV9	16	NA	TRBJ2-2	TGTGCCAGCAGCGGAGCAAGACAGCCGAACACCGGGGAGCTGTTTTTT	CASSGARQPNTGELFF
NA	TRBV7-2	17	TRBD2	TRBJ2-1	TGTGCCAGCAGCTTAGCCCGTTTATCTAGCGGACACAATGAGCAGTTCTTC	CASSLARLSSGHNEQFF
NA	TRBV9	13	NA	TRBJ1-1	TGTGCCAGCAGCGGACAGGAGTACACTGAAGCTTTCTTT	CASSGQEYTEAFF
NA	TRBV7-3	14	TRBD2	TRBJ2-7	TGTGCCAGCAGCTTAACTGGGACTACCTACGAGCAGTACTTC	CASSLTGTTYEQYF
NA	TRBV3-1/TRBV3-2	18	TRBD2	TRBJ2-2	TGTGCCAGCAGCCAAATGGGACTAGCGGGGGGGAACACCGGGGAGCTGTTTTTT	CASSQMGLAGGNTGELFF
NA	TRBV2	16	NA	TRBJ2-7	TGTGCCAGCAGTGAGGCTCTGAGGGAAGGATCCTACGAGCAGTACTTC	CASSEALREGSYEQYF
NA	TRBV29-1	13	TRBD1	TRBJ1-2	TGCAGCGTTAGCCCAGGGGGCGCTCGAGGCTACACCTTC	CSVSPGGARGYTF
NA	TRBV11-3	17	NA	TRBJ2-3	TGTGCCAGCAGCTTAGGCCGGGACTCGTCCGTGTCGGATACGCAGTATTTT	CASSLGRDSSVSDTQYF
NA	TRBV25-1	13	NA	TRBJ1-2	TGTGCCAGCAGTGAAGGCGGGATCCGGGGCTACACCTTC	CASSEGGIRGYTF
NA	TRBV5-1	17	NA	TRBJ2-7	TGCGCCAGCAGCTTGGCCGCTGGCGTACAGGGTACCTACGAGCAGTACTTC	CASSLAAGVQGTYEQYF
NA	TRBV7-2	13	NA	TRBJ2-7	TGTGCCAGCAGGAACGCAGGGATTTACGAGCAGTACTTC	CASRNAGIYEQYF
NA	TRBV19	15	NA	TRBJ1-4	TGTGCCAGTAGGACAGGAAGTGGGCCTAATGAAAAACTGTTTTTT	CASRTGSGPNEKLFF
NA	TRBV18	18	TRBD1	TRBJ1-5	TGTGCCAGCTCGCTCCTACCGCGGACAGGGGGAATCAATCAGCCCCAGCATTTT	CASSLLPRTGGINQPQHF
NA	TRBV3-1/TRBV3-2	16	TRBD1	TRBJ2-4	TGTGCCAGCAGCCATCGGACAGGCCTAGCCAAAAACATTCAGTACTTC	CASSHRTGLAKNIQYF
NA	TRBV24-1	19	TRBD1	TRBJ2-6	TGTGCCACCAGTGATGCCCCGGGACAGGATCCCGCTGGGGCCAACGTCCTGACTTTC	CATSDAPGQDPAGANVLTF
NA	TRBV5-1	15	TRBD1	TRBJ1-3	TGCGCCAGCAGCTCAACAGGGGGCAGAGGAAACACCATATATTTT	CASSSTGGRGNTIYF
NA	TRBV28	14	TRBD1	TRBJ1-5	TGTGCCAGCAGAAGTACAGGGGGGGGTCAGCCCCAGCATTTT	CASRSTGGGQPQHF
few	TRBV10-3	14	TRBD1	TRBJ1-5	TGTGCCATCGGGGACAGGGGGAAGGATCAGCCCCAGCATTTT	CAIGDRGKDQPQHF
NA	TRBV5-1	16	NA	TRBJ1-2	TGCGCCAGCAGCTTGTTGGGTCCGGGGGGATTCTATGGCTACACCTTC	CASSLLGPGGFYGYTF
NA	TRBV5-6	12	NA	TRBJ2-3	TGTGCCAGCACACGGGGCACAGATACGCAGTATTTT	CASTRGTDTQYF
NA	TRBV27	16	NA	TRBJ2-5	TGTGCCAGCAGTTCCCCTTCCCTGGCGGGACAAGAGACCCAGTACTTC	CASSSPSLAGQETQYF
NA	TRBV19	14	NA	TRBJ1-5	TGTGCCAGTAGTATACAACAGGGCAATCAGCCCCAGCATTTT	CASSIQQGNQPQHF
NA	TRBV9	13	TRBD2	TRBJ2-7	TGTGCCAGCAGCGTAGGGGGAACTAGCGGCCAGTACTTC	CASSVGGTSGQYF
once	TRBV18	18	TRBD1	TRBJ1-1	TGTGCCAGCTCAGCGTGGTTCACAGGGGGAGGGAAGAACACTGAAGCTTTCTTT	CASSAWFTGGGKNTEAFF
NA	TRBV12-5	13	NA	TRBJ2-7	TGTGCTAGTGCTTCACAGCTACCCTACGAGCAGTACTTC	CASASQLPYEQYF
once	TRBV10-1	17	TRBD2	TRBJ2-2	TGCGCCAGCAGTGACTTGACTAGCGGGGCGGACACCGGGGAGCTGTTTTTT	CASSDLTSGADTGELFF
NA	TRBV6-5	13	NA	TRBJ2-2	TGTGCCAGCAGGCGGGTAAACACCGGGGAGCTGTTTTTT	CASRRVNTGELFF
NA	TRBV5-5	17	NA	TRBJ1-5	TGTGCCAGCAGCTTAGAATTCCAGGCCTTAAGGAATCAGCCCCAGCATTTT	CASSLEFQALRNQPQHF
few	TRBV28	11	NA	TRBJ2-1	TGTGCCACGCGAGGGCTCGAGGAAAAGTTCTTC	CATRGLEEKFF
NA	TRBV10-3	12	TRBD1	TRBJ1-2	TGTGCCATCAGGGACAGGGACTATGGCTACACCTTC	CAIRDRDYGYTF
NA	TRBV19	16	NA	TRBJ2-7	TGTGCCAGTAGTATCTCCCCCCCGACTCCACGGGAGGAGCAGTACTTC	CASSISPPTPREEQYF
NA	TRBV5-1	14	NA	TRBJ2-2	TGCGCCAGCAGCTCGGTCCGCGGCCCCGGGGAGCTGTTTTTT	CASSSVRGPGELFF
NA	TRBV6-6	15	TRBD2	TRBJ2-7	TGTGCCAGCAGTTACTCGACGGGAGGGGAGTACGAGCAGTACTTC	CASSYSTGGEYEQYF
NA	TRBV4-2	13	NA	TRBJ1-1	TGTGCCAGCAGCGCGCAGGGGCGGGCTGAAGCTTTCTTT	CASSAQGRAEAFF
NA	TRBV6-5	14	NA	TRBJ2-3	TGTGCCAGCACTCCGGGACTCCTTACAGATACGCAGTATTTT	CASTPGLLTDTQYF
NA	TRBV9	15	NA	TRBJ2-7	TGTGCCAGCAGCGTACCAGGCCCTACGGACTACGAGCAGTACTTC	CASSVPGPTDYEQYF
NA	TRBV7-9	15	TRBD2	TRBJ2-1	TGTGCCAGCAGCTTAGGAGCGGGAGGTACAAATGAGCAGTTCTTC	CASSLGAGGTNEQFF
NA	TRBV12-5	16	NA	TRBJ2-1	TGTGCTAGTGTCCTATCGTCAGGAGGGCAATACAATGAGCAGTTCTTC	CASVLSSGGQYNEQFF
NA	TRBV7-2	15	NA	TRBJ2-1	TGTGCCAGCAGCTTAGTAGGGGGCTCCTACAATGAGCAGTTCTTC	CASSLVGGSYNEQFF
NA	TRBV4-1	15	NA	TRBJ2-1	TGCGCCAGCAGCCAAGCAGGGGCCACCTACAATGAGCAGTTCTTC	CASSQAGATYNEQFF
few	TRBV12-3/TRBV12-4	13	NA	TRBJ1-1	TGTGCCAGCAGTTTGACCTGGAGCACTGAAGCTTTCTTT	CASSLTWSTEAFF
NA	TRBV25-1	14	NA	TRBJ1-4	TGTGCCAGCAGTGAATTTGCGGGGACTGAAAAACTGTTTTTT	CASSEFAGTEKLFF
once	TRBV7-7	15	TRBD1	TRBJ2-5	TGTGCCAGCAGCTTGAGACAGGGAAGACAAGAGACCCAGTACTTC	CASSLRQGRQETQYF
NA	TRBV28	11	NA	TRBJ2-1	TGTGCCAGCAGTTTGTCGAGGGAGCAGTTCTTC	CASSLSREQFF
NA	TRBV19	13	TRBD1	TRBJ1-2	TGTGCCAGTAGTCCCGGACAGGGTTCCGGCTACACCTTC	CASSPGQGSGYTF
NA	TRBV27	14	NA	TRBJ1-4	TGTGCCAGCAGTCGGGGGGGACTTAATGAAAAACTGTTTTTT	CASSRGGLNEKLFF
once	TRBV10-2	13	TRBD1	TRBJ1-2	TGCGCCAGCAGTCGACAGGGGGCGCGTGGCTACACCTTC	CASSRQGARGYTF
once	TRBV27	15	NA	TRBJ1-3	TGTGCCAGCAGTTTATTTTCAGGGCACGGAAACACCATATATTTT	CASSLFSGHGNTIYF